This is a list of T cell receptor beta chains from one sample in a study of blood T cell repertoires in COVID-19. This table comes from immunoSEQ multiplex PCR, and its TCRdb copy is limited to in-frame clones, with some not included. The repertoire holds some 85,000 clones, with 60% to 85% as singletons. What was sequenced was peripheral blood. The source is a human donor in a cohort sampled during active COVID-19. The CDR3 runs from the conserved cysteine through the conserved F or W. The order of the fields is V gene, D gene, clone size, J gene, CDR3 protein, CDR3 DNA. D genes are given only for firm matches. Clone size appears in some rows only: once, few, many, or a class for an expanded clone.

TRBV5-6,.,.,TRBJ2-5,CASSSRETQYF,TGTGCCAGCAGTTCGAGAGAGACCCAGTACTTC
TRBV6-1,TRBD2,.,TRBJ2-2,CASSVGLAGVTGELFF,TGTGCCAGCAGTGTGGGTCTAGCGGGAGTTACCGGGGAGCTGTTTTTT
TRBV9,TRBD2,.,TRBJ2-7,CASSRGVSVSYEQYF,TGTGCCAGCAGTCGGGGGGTATCGGTCTCCTACGAGCAGTACTTC
TRBV28,TRBD1,.,TRBJ1-1,CASSPPGQGAMNTEAFF,TGTGCCAGCAGTCCCCCGGGACAGGGGGCTATGAACACTGAAGCTTTCTTT
TRBV5-1,.,.,TRBJ2-5,CASSTQGTQETQYF,TGCGCCAGCAGCACGCAGGGGACGCAAGAGACCCAGTACTTC
TRBV27,.,.,TRBJ2-3,CASSLRELGEASTDTQYF,TGTGCCAGCAGTTTGAGGGAACTGGGAGAAGCTAGCACAGATACGCAGTATTTT
TRBV15,TRBD1,.,TRBJ2-3,CATSRQGGWNTQYF,TGTGCCACCAGCCGACAGGGTGGATGGAATACGCAGTATTTT
TRBV5-1,TRBD2,.,TRBJ2-3,CASSLTSGSSDTQYF,TGCGCCAGCAGCTTGACTAGCGGGAGCTCAGATACGCAGTATTTT
TRBV18,TRBD2,.,TRBJ2-2,CASSLRLAGSGELFF,TGTGCCAGCTCACTCCGACTAGCGGGATCCGGGGAGCTGTTTTTT
TRBV28,TRBD1,.,TRBJ2-1,CASSWTGGKGRNEQFF,TGTGCCAGCAGTTGGACAGGGGGCAAAGGAAGGAATGAGCAGTTCTTC
TRBV6-5,TRBD2,.,TRBJ2-1,CASNNGRGYNEQFF,TGTGCCAGCAACAACGGGAGGGGATACAATGAGCAGTTCTTC
TRBV7-7,.,.,TRBJ2-5,CASSATQETQYF,TGTGCTAGCAGCGCTACCCAAGAGACCCAGTACTTC
TRBV19,.,.,TRBJ2-3,CASSAWADTQYF,TGTGCCAGTAGTGCATGGGCCGATACGCAGTATTTT
TRBV3-1/TRBV3-2,TRBD2,.,TRBJ2-1,CASSQLAGSYNEQFF,TGTGCCAGCAGCCAGTTAGCGGGATCTTACAATGAGCAGTTCTTC
TRBV6-1,.,.,TRBJ2-1,CASSETGFPYNEQFF,TGTGCCAGCAGTGAAACGGGGTTTCCCTACAATGAGCAGTTCTTC
TRBV6-2/TRBV6-3,TRBD1,.,TRBJ1-5,CASSYDTGDARQSQHF,TGTGCCAGCAGTTACGACACAGGGGACGCCCGTCAGTCCCAGCATTTT
TRBV28,.,.,TRBJ1-1,CATAERRTEAFF,TGTGCCACCGCAGAACGGAGGACTGAAGCTTTCTTT
TRBV6-5,TRBD2,.,TRBJ2-7,CASSWAGGSYEQYF,TGTGCCAGTAGCTGGGCGGGAGGCTCCTACGAGCAGTACTTC
TRBV11-3,.,.,TRBJ2-2,CASSSLAGSNTGELFF,TGTGCCAGCAGCTCCCTGGCGGGGTCGAACACCGGGGAGCTGTTTTTT
TRBV6-2/TRBV6-3,.,.,TRBJ2-1,CASSYPRAGYNEQFF,TGTGCCAGCAGTTACCCGAGGGCCGGCTACAATGAGCAGTTCTTC
TRBV19,TRBD2,.,TRBJ2-7,CACRTSGSSREQYF,TGTGCCTGCCGGACTAGCGGGAGTTCGCGGGAGCAGTACTTC
TRBV7-6,TRBD2,.,TRBJ2-2,CASSLAGGMTGELFF,TGTGCCAGCAGCTTAGCGGGGGGGATGACCGGGGAGCTGTTTTTT
TRBV6-2/TRBV6-3,.,.,TRBJ2-2,CASSLTSGELFF,TGTGCCAGCAGCCTTACTAGCGGGGAGCTGTTTTTT
TRBV28,TRBD1,.,TRBJ1-3,CASSPFGTGVTSGNTIYF,TGTGCCAGCAGCCCCTTTGGGACAGGGGTTACCTCGGGAAACACCATATATTTT
TRBV6-6,TRBD2,.,TRBJ2-3,CASSSGGGRTSDTQYF,TGTGCCAGCAGTTCGGGAGGGGGGCGGACCTCAGATACGCAGTATTTT
TRBV2,TRBD1,few,TRBJ1-5,CASSEMTGGGKPQHF,TGTGCCAGCAGTGAAATGACAGGGGGAGGAAAGCCCCAGCATTTT
TRBV18,TRBD1,.,TRBJ2-7,CASTGVLSSYEQYF,TGTGCCAGCACAGGGGTACTCAGCTCCTACGAGCAGTACTTC
TRBV27,TRBD1,.,TRBJ2-7,CASSLGQGVAYEQYF,TGTGCCAGCAGTTTGGGACAGGGGGTTGCCTACGAGCAGTACTTC
TRBV9,.,.,TRBJ2-2,CASSALTGELFF,TGTGCCAGCAGCGCTTTAACCGGGGAGCTGTTTTTT
TRBV21-1,.,once,TRBJ2-1,CASSKPRQYNEQFF,TGTGCCAGCAGCAAACCCCGACAGTACAATGAGCAGTTCTTC
TRBV9,.,.,TRBJ1-2,CASSDTGFRGYTF,TGTGCCAGCAGCGACACAGGGTTTAGGGGCTACACCTTC
TRBV7-2,TRBD1,few,TRBJ2-3,CASSLRSQDRGQGTQYF,TGTGCCAGCAGCTTGAGATCGCAGGACAGGGGGCAGGGGACGCAGTATTTT
TRBV5-1,.,.,TRBJ1-2,CASSLSGQDYGYTF,TGCGCCAGCAGCTTGTCCGGACAAGACTATGGCTACACCTTC
TRBV5-1,.,.,TRBJ2-1,CASSLGFASSMFF,TGCGCCAGCAGCTTGGGTTTCGCGTCAAGTATGTTCTTC
TRBV20-1,TRBD2,.,TRBJ2-1,CSASDLAGHHEQFF,TGCAGTGCTAGTGATTTAGCGGGGCACCATGAGCAGTTCTTC
TRBV4-2,.,.,TRBJ2-5,CASSQDQRETQYF,TGTGCCAGCAGCCAAGATCAGAGGGAGACCCAGTACTTC
TRBV12-3/TRBV12-4,.,.,TRBJ1-5,CAIGRVNQPQHF,TGTGCCATCGGCAGGGTCAATCAGCCCCAGCATTTT
TRBV6-2/TRBV6-3,.,.,TRBJ2-5,CASSYLDRQETQYF,TGTGCCAGCAGTTACCTCGACAGGCAAGAGACCCAGTACTTC
TRBV12-3/TRBV12-4,.,once,TRBJ2-3,CASSFSRADTQYF,TGTGCCAGCAGTTTTTCCCGGGCAGATACGCAGTATTTT
TRBV27,.,.,TRBJ2-7,CASSLLPPRDYEQYF,TGTGCCAGCAGTTTACTCCCCCCGCGGGATTACGAGCAGTACTTC
TRBV5-1,TRBD2,.,TRBJ2-3,CASSLDSSGIFYTQYF,TGCGCCAGCAGCTTGGATTCTAGCGGGATATTTTATACGCAGTATTTT
TRBV5-6,.,.,TRBJ2-5,CASSLVGSAKTQYF,TGTGCCAGCAGCTTGGTTGGTAGCGCGAAGACCCAGTACTTC
TRBV7-2,.,.,TRBJ1-2,CASSQAGGANYGYTF,TGTGCCAGCAGCCAAGCGGGGGGAGCTAACTATGGCTACACCTTC
TRBV3-1/TRBV3-2,.,.,TRBJ2-7,CASSQAGGGGSYEQYF,TGTGCCAGCAGCCAAGCAGGGGGCGGGGGATCCTACGAGCAGTACTTC
TRBV14,.,.,TRBJ2-1,CASSQRGAGNEQFF,TGTGCCAGCAGCCAACGGGGGGCGGGTAATGAGCAGTTCTTC
TRBV19,TRBD1,many,TRBJ2-1,CASSRDSSYNEQFF,TGTGCCAGTAGTAGGGACAGCTCCTACAATGAGCAGTTCTTC
TRBV7-9,.,.,TRBJ1-3,CASSLDGVAGNTIYF,TGTGCCAGCAGCTTAGACGGGGTTGCTGGAAACACCATATATTTT
TRBV19,TRBD2,.,TRBJ2-7,CASSPGLAGYEQYF,TGTGCCAGTAGTCCAGGACTAGCGGGTTACGAGCAGTACTTC
TRBV5-4,TRBD1,.,TRBJ2-7,CASSPDRGPYEQYF,TGTGCCAGCAGCCCCGACAGGGGGCCCTACGAGCAGTACTTC
TRBV19,.,.,TRBJ2-1,CASSIGAWSSGDNEQFF,TGTGCCAGTAGTATAGGGGCGTGGAGTAGCGGTGACAATGAGCAGTTCTTC
TRBV7-2,TRBD1,.,TRBJ2-3,CASSLVVLGTGSTDTQYF,TGTGCCAGCAGCTTAGTCGTTCTTGGGACAGGGAGCACAGATACGCAGTATTTT
TRBV28,.,few,TRBJ1-5,CASSLPDTGLLQPQHF,TGTGCCAGCAGTCTCCCGGATACAGGGTTACTTCAGCCCCAGCATTTT
TRBV27,TRBD2,.,TRBJ2-3,CASSSLPGLAGPTDTQYF,TGTGCCAGCAGTTCCCTCCCGGGACTAGCGGGGCCCACAGATACGCAGTATTTT
TRBV29-1,TRBD2,once,TRBJ2-1,CSVREREPYNEQFF,TGCAGCGTTCGTGAGCGGGAGCCCTACAATGAGCAGTTCTTC
TRBV10-2,TRBD1,.,TRBJ1-4,CASSDSAGQGEKLFF,TGCGCCAGCAGTGACTCTGCGGGACAGGGGGAAAAACTGTTTTTT
TRBV3-1/TRBV3-2,TRBD1,.,TRBJ2-1,CASSRDRDSYNEQFF,TGTGCCAGCAGTCGGGACAGGGACTCCTACAATGAGCAGTTCTTC
TRBV28,.,few,TRBJ2-7,CASSTYEQYF,TGTGCCAGCAGCACCTACGAGCAGTACTTC
TRBV7-3,TRBD1,.,TRBJ2-7,CASSFLGQGMAEQYF,TGTGCCAGCAGCTTTTTAGGACAGGGGATGGCCGAGCAGTACTTC